This is a list of T cell receptor beta chains from one sample in a study of early T cells in non-severe SARS-CoV-2 infection. TCRdb analysed the 5' RACE reads with MiXCR anew, one entry per CDR3 protein. This sample has approximately 50,000 distinct CDR3 sequences, with about 9.3% found just once. The sample comprised whole blood. These receptors were obtained from an adult who was a healthcare worker with PCR-confirmed SARS-CoV-2 infection or an uninfected control (not recorded which). Each CDR3 is given with its conserved first and last residue. A D gene is named only where the DNA matches it firmly. Clone size is not always given. Where it is, it says once, few, many or a class for expanded clones.

J gene | clone size | V gene | D gene | CDR3 DNA | CDR3 protein
TRBJ1-5 | many | TRBV4-1 | . | TGCGCCAGCAGTCCAAGAATGACTATCGATCAGCCCCAGCATTTT | CASSPRMTIDQPQHF
TRBJ2-1 | . | TRBV6-2/TRBV6-3 | TRBD2 | TGTGCCAGCAGTACCGCAGGCGGGAGGAAAGACGAGCAGTTCTTC | CASSTAGGRKDEQFF
TRBJ2-1 | many | TRBV5-4 | . | TGTGCCAGCAGCGACGGGGCCCGAGCGGTTGAGCAGTTCTTC | CASSDGARAVEQFF
TRBJ2-4 | . | TRBV6-2/TRBV6-3 | TRBD2 | TGTGCCAGCAGTTACTCGGTAGCGGGGCTAGCCAAAAACATTCAGTACTTC | CASSYSVAGLAKNIQYF
TRBJ2-5 | many | TRBV28 | . | TGTGCCAGCAGTTCCTACCTCGAGACCCAGTACTTC | CASSSYLETQYF
TRBJ1-5 | many | TRBV6-5 | TRBD1 | TGTGCCAGCAGTCTGACAGGGGTGGGCAATCAGCCCCAGCATTTT | CASSLTGVGNQPQHF
TRBJ2-1 | many | TRBV21-1 | . | TGTGCCAGCAGCAAACTGATCCGGGACAGGGAATACAATGAGCAGTTCTTC | CASSKLIRDREYNEQFF
TRBJ2-1 | many | TRBV20-1 | TRBD2 | TGCAGTGCTAGTGGGCTAGCGGGAGTTCGTAGGCAGTTCTTC | CSASGLAGVRRQFF
TRBJ2-1 | many | TRBV28 | TRBD1 | TGTGCCAGCACCAACGGACAGGGTGGGTACAATGAGCAGTTCTTC | CASTNGQGGYNEQFF
TRBJ2-1 | many | TRBV6-5 | TRBD1 | TGTGCCACTTCCTCGGGCAGCGCGGGACAGGGGGCCTCCCGTTCCTACAATGAGCAGTTCTTC | CATSSGSAGQGASRSYNEQFF
TRBJ2-7 | many | TRBV6-5 | TRBD1 | TGTGCCAGCAGTGCCCCGGGACAGGGGTCCTACGAGCAGTACTTC | CASSAPGQGSYEQYF
TRBJ2-1 | . | TRBV28 | . | TGTGCCAGCTTCCCCGGCCAGGGCCACAATGAGCAGTTCTTC | CASFPGQGHNEQFF
TRBJ2-3 | . | TRBV6-2/TRBV6-3 | . | TGTGCCACTCGGCCAGGGGGCACAGATACGCAGTATTTT | CATRPGGTDTQYF
TRBJ1-2 | few | TRBV28 | . | TGTGCCAGCAGGAGCGGGACGGGTTCTTATGGCTACACCTTC | CASRSGTGSYGYTF
TRBJ2-4 | . | TRBV7-3 | TRBD2 | TGTGCCAGCAGCCCAATGGTACTAGCGGGCGGTAAAAACATTCAGTACTTC | CASSPMVLAGGKNIQYF
TRBJ1-4 | . | TRBV28 | . | TGTGCCAGCAGCCCCGCCGGGGTAGGGGATGAAAAACTGTTTTTT | CASSPAGVGDEKLFF
TRBJ2-1 | . | TRBV6-5 | . | TGTGCCAGCAGTTACTCGTGGAGTAAGACCAGCTCCTACAATGAGCAGTTCTTC | CASSYSWSKTSSYNEQFF
TRBJ1-2 | many | TRBV28 | . | TGTGCCAGCACCAGTGGCGCCTCGCACTATGGCTACACCTTC | CASTSGASHYGYTF
TRBJ2-5 | many | TRBV6-2/TRBV6-3 | . | TGTGCCAGCAGTCCCTTCGGACTTGTACAAGAGACCCAGTACTTC | CASSPFGLVQETQYF
TRBJ2-5 | many | TRBV29-1 | TRBD1 | TGCAGCGTCGAACGGGACAGAGGCCAAGAGACCCAGTACTTC | CSVERDRGQETQYF
TRBJ1-5 | many | TRBV12-3/TRBV12-4 | . | TGTGCCAGCAGTTTAGGGGGGGTAAGAAAGGACAATCAGCCCCAGCATTTT | CASSLGGVRKDNQPQHF
TRBJ1-2 | few | TRBV29-1 | . | TGCAGCGTCCGCATCCAGGAGCCCCACTATGGCTACACCTTC | CSVRIQEPHYGYTF
TRBJ2-5 | few | TRBV28 | TRBD2 | TGTGCCAGTGAGGGTCCCGGGAGGGTAGAGACCCAGTACTTC | CASEGPGRVETQYF
TRBJ1-6 | many | TRBV7-9 | TRBD1 | TGTGCCAGCAGGCCGGGACAGGGGACTTCACCCCTCCACTTT | CASRPGQGTSPLHF
TRBJ2-1 | . | TRBV29-1 | TRBD2 | TGCAGCGCCCTGAGCCTAGCGGGAGGGATTGAGCAGTTCTTC | CSALSLAGGIEQFF
TRBJ2-7 | . | TRBV29-1 | TRBD2 | TGCAGCGTAGGGACTAGCGGGAATTACGAGCAGTACTTC | CSVGTSGNYEQYF
TRBJ2-3 | . | TRBV29-1 | . | TGCAGCGTTGAATCAGGGTCCAGCACAGATACGCAGTATTTT | CSVESGSSTDTQYF
TRBJ2-7 | few | TRBV4-2 | . | TGTGCCAGCAGCCAAGCAGTCTCGCAGCAGGTCGAGCAGTACTTC | CASSQAVSQQVEQYF
TRBJ2-7 | few | TRBV4-2 | TRBD2 | TGTGCCAGCACCCCTAGCGGATACGAGCAGTACTTC | CASTPSGYEQYF
TRBJ2-7 | . | TRBV28 | . | TGTGCCAGCAGCACGTACCGCGGGGTCTACGAGCAGTACTTC | CASSTYRGVYEQYF
TRBJ1-5 | . | TRBV15 | TRBD1 | TGTGCCACCAAAACAGGGGCGCGCAATCAGCCCCAGCATTTT | CATKTGARNQPQHF
TRBJ2-3 | . | TRBV3-1 | TRBD2 | TGTGCCAGCAGCCCCAGCGGGAGTAATGCAGATACGCAGTATTTT | CASSPSGSNADTQYF
TRBJ1-3 | few | TRBV12-3/TRBV12-4 | . | TGTGCCAGCAGCCTTCGACAGGCCATAACCTTAAGCTCTGGAAACACCATATATTTT | CASSLRQAITLSSGNTIYF
TRBJ2-4 | many | TRBV6-1 | . | TGTGCCAGCAGTGACCAAACCTTAGCCAAAAACATTCAGTACTTC | CASSDQTLAKNIQYF
TRBJ1-1 | many | TRBV7-9 | . | TGTGCCAGCAGCTTAGGGGGCCCCGTCCCTGAAGCTTTCTTT | CASSLGGPVPEAFF
TRBJ2-7 | medium-sized | TRBV3-1 | TRBD1 | TGTGCCAGCAGCCGACAGGGGGACCGCTCCAACGAGCAGTACTTC | CASSRQGDRSNEQYF
TRBJ2-6 | medium-sized | TRBV6-2/TRBV6-3 | . | TGTGCCAGCCAGGGCTCTGGGGCCAACGTCCTGACTTTC | CASQGSGANVLTF
TRBJ2-1 | few | TRBV7-9 | TRBD1 | TGTGCCAGCAGCTTAGGGACAGGACTTTCTCTGGAGGAGCAGTTCTTC | CASSLGTGLSLEEQFF
TRBJ1-1 | many | TRBV29-1 | . | TGCAGCGTTCTTACCGGGAAGGCTGAAGCTTTCTTT | CSVLTGKAEAFF
TRBJ2-5 | many | TRBV6-5 | . | TGTGCCAGCAGTTACCTTGGCGTGGGACAAGAGACCCAGTACTTC | CASSYLGVGQETQYF
TRBJ2-1 | many | TRBV2 | TRBD2 | TGTGCCAGCAGGAGACTAGCGGGAGTTTCGAATGAGCAGTTCTTC | CASRRLAGVSNEQFF
TRBJ2-5 | few | TRBV28 | . | TGTGCCAGCAGCGCGGGACAGCACCGGGAGACCCAGTACTTC | CASSAGQHRETQYF
TRBJ1-2 | few | TRBV13 | . | TGTGCCAGCAGCTTAGGCCAGGGGAGGAATGGCTACACCTTC | CASSLGQGRNGYTF
TRBJ2-3 | few | TRBV29-1 | . | TGCAGCGTTGAAGTCCCTTTCAGCACAGATACGCAGTATTTT | CSVEVPFSTDTQYF
TRBJ1-2 | many | TRBV7-2 | TRBD1 | TGTGCCAGCAGCCGCGCGACAGGGGGCGATGGCTACACCTTC | CASSRATGGDGYTF
TRBJ2-2 | many | TRBV7-2 | . | TGTGCCAGCAGCTCCTGGACGGGATCGAACACCGGGGAGCTGTTTTTT | CASSSWTGSNTGELFF
TRBJ2-3 | many | TRBV28 | TRBD2 | TGTGCCAGCAGTTTATGGTTAGCGGGAGAGAGCACAGATACGCAGTATTTT | CASSLWLAGESTDTQYF
TRBJ1-1 | . | TRBV7-9 | . | TGTGCCAGCAGCTTAGCCGGGACGGAGGGCGCCTTAGCTTTCTTT | CASSLAGTEGALAFF
TRBJ1-6 | many | TRBV28 | . | TGTGGGATTGGGAGCTCCTATAATTCACCCCTCCACTTT | CGIGSSYNSPLHF
TRBJ2-7 | few | TRBV4-3 | . | TGCGCCAGCACCTCTCGTCGGGGACTCCCATCCTACGAGCAGTACTTC | CASTSRRGLPSYEQYF